This T cell receptor (beta chain) was observed in a study of cytomegalovirus exposure and HLA in healthy donors. Study-level points and caveats: Many donors carried some public TCRs, although rarity characterized most TCR sequences. For cytomegalovirus status, the classifier reportedly gave diagnoses with high specificity and sensitivity. It was found in a later analysis that first-cohort TCR clusters tended to co-occur in the 120 validation repertoires.

This CDR3 spans 19 amino acids. V gave up 3 bases and J gave up 1 base, with 20 bases separating them. Remarks on this clone: No antigen is known for it.

The protocol was immunoSEQ multiplex PCR, while the TCRdb copy is restricted to in-frame clones and leaves out a portion. The table includes around 150,000 clones, 96% detected once. The study drew the donors from its roughly 110-subject validation cohort, separate from the roughly 700-subject first cohort. The chain employs TRBV5-3 and TRBJ2-6; D may be TRBD1 (5 bases). TRBV5-3 carries the ORF label, with uncertain function. The TCR comes from a woman under 30 in good health and CMV-seronegative. The sequencing sample was made of PBMCs. The CDR3 loop reads CARSSAKAGLRSGANVLTF. In DNA, the CDR3 is TGTGCCAGAAGCTCGGCTAAGGCAGGGCTTAGGTCTGGGGCCAACGTCCTGACTTTC.